This T cell receptor (beta chain) was sequenced during a study of technical replicates of blood from several donors. Germline V gene sequence: CDR1 MGHRA, CDR2 YSYEKL. The CDR3 loop spans 17 amino acids. Trimming removed 1 base from V and 4 bases from J; junction bases left unmatched: 11. The repertoire was sequenced with immunoSEQ multiplex PCR; TCRdb's copy has only in-frame clones and lacks some. The repertoire consists of approximately 70,000 clones, with about 98% occurring once and the leading ten covering over 0.15%. This TCR was recovered from a human donor in good health. V and J are TRBV4-1 and TRBJ2-5; 8 bases fit TRBD2. Sequencing was done on a sample of T cells isolated from PBMCs. The chain's CDR3 is CASSQAVGEAGGETQYF. In DNA, the CDR3 is TGCGCCAGCAGCCAAGCCGTAGGGGAGGCGGGAGGAGAGACCCAGTACTTC.